What follows are 9 T cell receptor beta chains derived from one specimen sequenced in a study of blood T cells in healthy people across ages. Through a sample-barcoded 5' primer and a J-beta primer mix, a second PCR was run for 7 to 11 cycles. One entry per CDR3 protein results from TCRdb running MiXCR on the 5' RACE reads. The sample contains approximately 780,000 distinct CDR3 sequences, 25% to 30% of which appear only once. In addition, the sample was reused for a study of T cells of mothers and their children.

The sequenced sample was blood. Receptors originate from a boy younger than 18 in good health.

V is TRBV28 and J is TRBJ2-5, with D hard to call. The CDR3 has 14 residues. The germline V gene has CDR1 MDHEN and CDR2 SYDVKM. Trimming shortened V by 3 bases and J by 5 bases, and 13 bases separated the two germline ends. CDR3 in amino acids: CASSLPLEFETQYF. The CDR3 DNA follows: TGTGCCAGCAGTTTGCCCCTAGAATTTGAGACCCAGTACTTC.

V gene TRBV28 combines with J gene TRBJ1-1; D gene unclear. Germline CDR1 reads MDHEN; CDR2 reads SYDVKM. The CDR3 totals 14 residues. V lost 4 bases, J lost 7 bases, and 16 bases lay in between. The CDR3 loop reads CASSSGYAGREAFF. CDR3 coding DNA: TGTGCCAGCAGTTCCGGATACGCCGGGCGTGAAGCTTTCTTT.

The rearrangement links TRBV12-3 or TRBV12-4 to TRBJ2-5; 7 bases fit TRBD2. The CDR3 loop spans 15 amino acids. The V and J ends lost 5 bases and 4 bases, in that order; junction bases with no gene match: 10. The chain's CDR3 is CASSESREGGETQYF. CDR3 DNA sequence: TGTGCCAGCAGTGAAAGCAGGGAGGGAGGAGAGACCCAGTACTTC.

This chain links TRBV12-3 or TRBV12-4 with TRBJ2-3; D is unresolved. With 6 bases removed from V and 7 bases from J, the gap between germline ends came to 8 bases. The CDR3 extends over 11 amino acids. CDR3 bases: TGTGCCAGCAGCCGACTGAATACGCAGTATTTT. Protein product: CASSRLNTQYF.

This clonotype was seen more than once but under ten times. The chain joins TRBV12-3 or TRBV12-4 to TRBJ2-5; 9 positions match TRBD2. The CDR3 consists of 15 residues. Germline trimming cut 5 bases from V and 5 bases from J; bases unmatched to any gene: 9. For the CDR3, the DNA is TGTGCCAGCAGTACCCAAGCGGGGGGCGGGGAGACCCAGTACTTC. It codes for CASSTQAGGGETQYF.

CDR3 loop: CASSQARFNTGELFF. CDR3 sequence (DNA): TGTGCCAGCAGCCAAGCACGGTTTAACACCGGGGAGCTGTTTTTT. The rearrangement links TRBV7-6 to TRBJ2-2; D gene unclear. CDR1 and CDR2 from the germline V gene are SGHVS and FNYEAQ. The length of the CDR3 is 15 residues. The V gene lost 5 bases and the J gene lost 2 bases, with 12 bases spanning the gap.

In its sample, this clonotype was seen a few times. One end of the junction is discordant with germline, which a read error may explain. V usage is TRBV6-5 and J usage is TRBJ2-5, with 12 bases that match TRBD2. Germline CDR1 is MNHEY and CDR2 is SVGAGI. The CDR3 contains 17 residues. The CDR3 is CARSYSTSGGTQETQYF. The CDR3 coding sequence is TGTGCCCGCAGTTACTCAACTAGCGGGGGGACACAAGAGACCCAGTACTTC.

This clonotype was seen only a few times. V is TRBV29-1 and J is TRBJ2-1; D possibly corresponds to TRBD2 (6 bases). Trimming left V 7 bases short and J 2 bases short, with 12 bases between. Germline V CDR1 and CDR2: SQVTM, ANQGSEA. The CDR3 has 13 residues. In DNA, the CDR3 is TGCAGCGCCGTGACTAGTACCTACAATGAGCAGTTCTTC. Translating it yields CSAVTSTYNEQFF.

The chain couples TRBV12-3 or TRBV12-4 to TRBJ2-1; D is perhaps TRBD2 (6 bases). This CDR3 is built from 17 residues. V was shortened by 5 bases and J by 1 base, with 18 bases between the two germline ends. CDR3 in amino acids: CASSPPQETRSYNEQFF. DNA for the CDR3: TGTGCCAGCAGTCCCCCCCAGGAGACTAGATCCTACAATGAGCAGTTCTTC.